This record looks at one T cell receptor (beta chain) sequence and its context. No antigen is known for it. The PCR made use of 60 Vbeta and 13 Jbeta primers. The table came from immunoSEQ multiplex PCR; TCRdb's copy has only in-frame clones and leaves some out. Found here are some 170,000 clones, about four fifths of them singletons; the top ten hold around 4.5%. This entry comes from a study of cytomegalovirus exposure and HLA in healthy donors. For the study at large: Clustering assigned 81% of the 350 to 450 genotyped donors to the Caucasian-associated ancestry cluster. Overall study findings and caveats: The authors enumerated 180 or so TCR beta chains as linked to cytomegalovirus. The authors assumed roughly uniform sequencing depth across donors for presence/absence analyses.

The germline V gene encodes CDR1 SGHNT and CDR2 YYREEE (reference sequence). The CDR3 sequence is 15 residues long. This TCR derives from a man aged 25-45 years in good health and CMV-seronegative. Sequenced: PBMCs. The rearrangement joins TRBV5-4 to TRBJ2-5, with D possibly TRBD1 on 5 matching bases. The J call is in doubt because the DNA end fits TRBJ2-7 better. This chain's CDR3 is CASSLLQGRAYEQYF. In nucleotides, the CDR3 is TGTGCCAGCAGCTTGCTTCAGGGCCGTGCTTACGAGCAGTACTTC.